Following are 13 T cell receptor beta chains from one sample sequenced in a study of blood T cells in healthy people across ages. PCR was performed a second time for about 7 to 11 cycles using a sample-barcoded 5' primer and a J-beta primer mix. TCRdb re-derived calls from the 5' RACE reads in MiXCR, one entry per CDR3 protein. The sample yields about 620,000 distinct CDR3 sequences, roughly half seen once. Sequenced material: blood. The receptors derive from a woman older than 75 in good health.

The chain couples TRBV7-2 to TRBJ1-4; a weak D match, TRBD1 (5 bases). In germline, CDR1 is SGHTA, CDR2 FQGNSA. Deletions cut 5 bases from V and 7 bases from J, with 14 bases between. This CDR3 is 14 amino acids long. DNA for the CDR3: TGTGCCAGCAGCCGGGGGGGGTCGGCTGAAAAACTGTTTTTT. This gives the protein CASSRGGSAEKLFF.

The chain uses TRBV7-9 and TRBJ2-5; the D gene is possibly TRBD1 (5 bases). The end of the DNA aligns better with TRBJ2-7, so the J call may be wrong. This CDR3 has 14 residues. CDR1 is SEHNR, CDR2 FQNEAQ, per germline (reference sequence). The CDR3 DNA reads TGTGCCAGCAGCCCGCCGAAGGGGTCCTACGAGCAGTACTTC. Translation: CASSPPKGSYEQYF.

V gene TRBV6-2 or TRBV6-3 combines with J gene TRBJ2-7; no firm D call. Germline-derived CDR1 and CDR2 are MNHEY and SVGEGT. V was pared by 5 bases and J by 2 bases, with 13 bases between. The CDR3 extends over 14 amino acids. The CDR3 here is CASSDPGGTYEQYF. The CDR3 DNA is TGTGCCAGCAGTGACCCGGGTGGGACCTACGAGCAGTACTTC.

The gene calls are TRBV6-1 and TRBJ2-5, with D perhaps TRBD1 (6 bases). CDR3 length equals 16 residues. Germline V gene lookup returns CDR1 MNHNS and CDR2 SASEGT. Trimming stripped 6 bases from V and 1 base from J, with 18 bases between. CDR3 DNA: TGTGCCAGCAGAACACAACTCGTGACAGGCCAAGAGACCCAGTACTTC. Translation: CASRTQLVTGQETQYF.

The table lists this clonotype with many counts. V gene TRBV5-1 combines with J gene TRBJ2-7, with no clear D. Germline V CDR1 and CDR2: SGHRS, YFSETQ. Trimming cost V 0 bases and J 0 bases, with 7 bases left between them. The CDR3 runs 14 residues. The CDR3 reads CASSLVVSSYEQYF. The CDR3 DNA is TGCGCCAGCAGCTTGGTGGTCAGCTCCTACGAGCAGTACTTC.

This chain uses TRBV20-1 with TRBJ1-2, with TRBD1 as a possible D gene (5 bases). Germline V gene lookup returns CDR1 DFQATT and CDR2 SNEGSKA (reference sequence). V dropped 3 bases and J dropped 2 bases, with 10 bases sitting between them. This CDR3 comprises 13 residues. The CDR3 nucleotides are TGCAGTGCTAGGCAGGGTAGCAACTATGGCTACACCTTC. It is translated as CSARQGSNYGYTF.

Many counts were recorded for this clonotype. The chain employs TRBV2 and TRBJ2-7; D is unclear. CDR1 SNHLY and CDR2 FYNNEI come from the germline V gene. The CDR3 runs to 11 residues. V lost 7 bases and J 6 bases, leaving 10 bases between the germline ends. CDR3 sequence (DNA): TGTGCCAGCATTGATTACGGCGAGCAGTACTTC. It yields the protein CASIDYGEQYF.

This clonotype was picked up a small number of times. CDR3 in amino acids: CASRPGSTYNEQFF. The CDR3, as DNA: TGTGCCAGCCGCCCGGGAAGCACCTACAATGAGCAGTTCTTC. The rearrangement uses TRBV6-2 or TRBV6-3 and TRBJ2-1, with D possibly matching TRBD2 (5 bases). There are 14 residues in the CDR3. Germline V gene lookup returns CDR1 MNHEY and CDR2 SVGEGT. V lost 8 bases and J lost 2, with 13 bases in between.

This clonotype has at least ten counts. V and J are TRBV6-6 and TRBJ1-5; 8 bases map to TRBD1. CDR3 length equals 17 residues. V gave up 4 bases and J gave up 2 bases; unmatched junction bases: 10. The V gene's germline CDR1 is MNHNY and CDR2 SVGAGI (reference sequence). The chain's CDR3 is CASSLPQGARGNQPQHF. CDR3 DNA: TGTGCCAGCAGTTTACCTCAGGGGGCGAGGGGCAATCAGCCCCAGCATTTT.

This clonotype was counted only a few times. The CDR3 protein is CASSLDRHPDEAFF. The CDR3 DNA is TGTGCCAGCAGCTTAGACAGGCACCCCGATGAAGCTTTCTTT. This sequence joins TRBV11-1 and TRBJ1-1, with D tentatively TRBD1 (5 bases). The V gene's germline CDR1 is SGHAT and CDR2 FQDESV (reference sequence). V was pared by 1 base and J by 7 bases, with 13 bases between. The CDR3 is 14 residues long.

The rearrangement links TRBV13 to TRBJ2-4, with D tentatively TRBD2 (6 bases). The J call may not be correct, given that the DNA end is closer to TRBJ2-7. Germline V CDR1 and CDR2: PRHDT, FYEKMQ (reference sequence). CDR3 size: 12 residues. CDR3 amino acids: CASSFWRDEQYF. In nucleotides, the CDR3 is TGTGCCAGCAGCTTTTGGAGGGACGAGCAGTACTTC.

Notes on this clonotype: It may be a read error: a sequence one base away is much more abundant. V usage is TRBV13 and J usage is TRBJ2-1; no reliable D call. Germline CDR1 is PRHDT and CDR2 is FYEKMQ (reference sequence). Trimming stripped 6 bases from V and 0 bases from J, with 15 bases between. The CDR3 has 16 amino acids. The CDR3 DNA reads TGTGCCAGCAGTTACCAGACGGGCAGCTCCTACAATGAGCAGTTCTTC. Translating it yields CASSYQTGSSYNEQFF.

This clonotype was detected only a few times. The chain couples TRBV29-1 to TRBJ2-7, with 7 positions matching TRBD2. This CDR3 has 11 residues. Germline CDR1 SQVTM, CDR2 ANQGSEA. J lost 5 bases, V lost 2 bases, and 0 bases had no gene match. CDR3 protein: CSVESGDEQYF. CDR3 DNA: TGCAGCGTTGAAAGCGGGGACGAGCAGTACTTC.